A single sample gave rise to the 7 T cell receptor beta chains below, sequenced in a study of post-analysis software for immune sequencing data (dated by TCRdb to between 2015 and 2017). General study outcomes and caveats: Patients showed significantly higher frequencies than controls for a handful of TRBV segments, among them TRBV5-6, TRBV5-1 and TRBV20-1.

Preparation of the library involved PCR. Sequenced using an Illumina HiSeq 2500. To reduce PCR and sequencing biases, unique molecular identifiers were built into the TCR beta cDNA libraries. TCRdb's own reprocessing of the public reads used fastp at Q25 and MiXCR and kept productive beta chains. Records with the same CDR3 protein are collapsed into one entry carrying the most frequent genes and DNA. For this sample there are roughly 800,000 distinct CDR3 sequences; roughly 50% appear just once. The top ten constitute over 4.5% of the sample. Their antigen targets remain unknown. The specimen sequenced was blood. The origin of the receptors is a girl between 10 and 17 years old with multiple sclerosis.

V and J are TRBV12-3 or TRBV12-4 and TRBJ1-1; TRBD1 matches 7 bases. V shed 4 bases and J 4 bases; nucleotides not matched to a gene: 9. This CDR3 is built from 15 residues. CDR3 DNA: TGTGCCAGCAGTTCACCACTCAGGGGGGCCACTGAAGCTTTCTTT. Translating it yields CASSSPLRGATEAFF.

The chain has TRBV29-1 and TRBJ1-1, with D unresolved. The CDR3 contains 13 residues. V gave up 2 bases and J gave up 0 bases, with 7 bases separating them. Germline CDR1 and CDR2: SQVTM and ANQGSEA. CDR3 DNA: TGCAGCGTTGAATCCAGGCTGAACACTGAAGCTTTCTTT. Protein product: CSVESRLNTEAFF.

This chain joins TRBV7-2 and TRBJ2-7; 9 bases line up with TRBD1. The germline CDR1 and CDR2 sequences are SGHTA and FQGNSA. The V gene end was trimmed by 5 bases and the J gene end by 3 bases; junction bases not matched to a gene: 11. The CDR3 length is 16 residues. The CDR3 DNA reads TGTGCCAGCAGCGCCCTGACAGGGGGTAACCTCTACGAGCAGTACTTC. Its translation is CASSALTGGNLYEQYF.

The chain employs TRBV7-3 and TRBJ2-7; D may be TRBD1 (6 bases). The CDR3 spans 13 residues. Germline CDR1 SGHTA, CDR2 FQGTGA. Trimming shortened V by 1 base and J by 8 bases, and 12 bases separated the two germline ends. Here the CDR3 reads CASSLMEGQKQYF. DNA of the CDR3: TGTGCCAGCAGCTTAATGGAAGGACAGAAGCAGTACTTC.

The chain carries TRBV20-1 and TRBJ2-7, with TRBD2 matching 14 bases. The ends lost 5 bases at V and 0 bases at J; junction bases unmatched: 9. The CDR3 covers 17 residues. Germline CDR1 is DFQATT and CDR2 is SNEGSKA (reference sequence). The CDR3 protein is CSAWGLAGVAGSYEQYF. CDR3 nucleotides: TGCAGTGCTTGGGGACTAGCGGGAGTTGCGGGCTCCTACGAGCAGTACTTC.

The chain joins TRBV12-3 or TRBV12-4 to TRBJ2-1; perhaps TRBD1 as D (6 bases). The V and J ends lost 3 bases and 5 bases respectively, with 11 bases between them. The CDR3 sequence is 14 residues long. The CDR3 spells CASSFVGDNNEQFF. The DNA for the CDR3 is TGTGCCAGCAGTTTTGTGGGGGACAACAATGAGCAGTTCTTC.

This clonotype was counted between two and nine times. This chain joins TRBV6-1 and TRBJ2-7; 8 bases line up with TRBD1. The CDR3 totals 14 residues. The germline gives CDR1 MNHNS, CDR2 SASEGT. The V segment lost 5 bases and the J segment 2 bases; nucleotides outside the gene matches: 5. CDR3 DNA sequence: TGTGCCAGCAGTCGTTGGACAGGGACCTACGAGCAGTACTTC. Its translation: CASSRWTGTYEQYF.